The entry that follows covers one T cell receptor beta chain sequence. Its antigen is not identified. The data were taken from a study of OX40 agonist ivuxolimab in advanced cancers. Regarding the study as a whole: CD8+ T cells were the subset that, on average, had more expanded clones than CD4+.

Deletions cut 1 base from V and 0 bases from J, with 10 bases between. The CDR3 runs to 15 residues. Germline V CDR1 and CDR2: MNHNS, SASEGT. Libraries were prepared by immunoSEQ multiplex PCR; TCRdb keeps only in-frame clonotypes and omits some of them. The sample has 65,000 or so clones, around 93% seen once. Exclusion of a patient followed from autoimmune disease history or systemic immunosuppression. The sample was CD4+ or CD8+ T cells sorted from blood, taken in a trial of the OX40 agonist ivuxolimab. The sequence was collected from an adult with an advanced solid tumor such as melanoma, head and neck, liver or kidney cancer. The V gene is TRBV6-1, the J gene TRBJ2-7, with no clear D. The CDR3 sequence: CASSEVGISSYEQYF. Written as DNA, the CDR3 is TGTGCCAGCAGTGAAGTGGGGATAAGCTCCTACGAGCAGTACTTC.